This TCR beta chain emerged from a study of T cells in Graves' hyperthyroidism and ophthalmopathy. The study, taken as a whole, reports: In the blood, most expanded thyroid clonotypes above 0.001 appeared as well. Ophthalmopathy onset followed model prediction by a median approximately seven months.

With duration under 3 months, ophthalmopathy was active: Clinical Activity Score at least 3, NOSPECS at least 4. Uncontrolled infection, other autoimmune disease, pregnancy or lactation barred patients from enrollment. RNA transcripts yielded amplified TCR beta CDR3 regions. Using the HTBI primer set, a first-round RT-PCR was run on the TCR CDR3. TCRdb reprocessed the multiplex PCR reads with MiXCR, giving one entry per CDR3 protein. The sample has hundreds of thousands of distinct CDR3 sequences, around 13% seen once. This clonotype was seen repeatedly, ten times or more. Its antigen is currently unknown. V was pared by 6 bases and J by 2 bases, with 4 bases of the junction left unmatched. Looked up from germline, CDR1 is SNHLY and CDR2 is FYNNEI. The CDR3 extends over 15 amino acids.

The chain joins TRBV2 to TRBJ2-7, with 13 positions matching TRBD2. The sample comprised blood. The receptor was derived from a woman between 45 and 60 years old with Graves' ophthalmopathy. The CDR3 is CASSGGTSGTYEQYF. CDR3 DNA: TGTGCCAGCAGCGGAGGGACTAGCGGGACCTACGAGCAGTACTTC.